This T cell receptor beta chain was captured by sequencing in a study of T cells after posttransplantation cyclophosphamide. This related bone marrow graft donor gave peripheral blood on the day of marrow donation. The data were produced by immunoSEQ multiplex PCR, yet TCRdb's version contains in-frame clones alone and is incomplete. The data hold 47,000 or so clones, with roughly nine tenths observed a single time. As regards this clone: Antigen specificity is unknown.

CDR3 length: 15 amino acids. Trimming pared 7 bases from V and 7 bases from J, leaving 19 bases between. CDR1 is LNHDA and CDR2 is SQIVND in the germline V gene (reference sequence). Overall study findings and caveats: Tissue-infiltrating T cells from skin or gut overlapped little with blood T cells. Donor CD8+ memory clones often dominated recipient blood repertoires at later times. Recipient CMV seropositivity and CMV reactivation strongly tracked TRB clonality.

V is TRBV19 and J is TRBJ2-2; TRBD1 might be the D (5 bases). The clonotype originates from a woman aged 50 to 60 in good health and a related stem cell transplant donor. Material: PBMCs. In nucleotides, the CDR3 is TGTGCCAGTACCCTCTCGCAGGGTATTGGCGGGGAGCTGTTTTTT. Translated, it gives CASTLSQGIGGELFF.